This TCR beta chain is from a study of human T cells and chemical hapten exposure. This clonotype was picked up many times. Antigen specificity is unknown. Time point denoted: patch test 1, 2 weeks after DPC sensitization. Specified treatment: therapeutic diphenylcyclopropenone sensitization with weekly scalp DPC. This CDR3 contains 15 residues. Trimming pared 7 bases from V and 10 bases from J, leaving 23 bases between. In TCRdb, the RACE reads were re-called with MiXCR into one record per CDR3 protein. The repertoire includes about 90,000 distinct CDR3 sequences, over 9.5% of them detected once, and 2.2% sits in the top ten. Study-wide results and limits: With DPC sensitization, TCRs exceeding 1 in 1000 frequency showed no change.

Sequencing was performed on whole blood, taken in connection with sensitization to the hapten diphenylcyclopropenone (DPC). This TCR was recovered from a man aged 40-49 years with alopecia areata. Some clones in this sample may be carry-over from other donors' samples. The gene calls are TRBV12-3 or TRBV12-4 and TRBJ2-1; D is possibly TRBD1 (6 bases). CDR3 sequence: CASTHPAHGTREQFF. The CDR3 DNA is TGTGCCAGCACCCACCCCGCCCACGGGACACGCGAGCAGTTCTTC.